This TCR beta chain was obtained from a study of cytomegalovirus exposure and HLA in healthy donors. At the level of the study: Findings of an earlier analysis included around 120 million unique TCR beta sequences from some 200 million T cells. Tens of millions of unique TCRs from HLA-typed donors made up an early data release. Overall study findings and caveats: It was reported that TCR beta sequences correctly inferred the HLA-A and HLA-B alleles for most subjects. Association with HLA alleles at 0.05 false discovery rate was found for 15,000 to 20,000 TCR beta sequences in a later analysis.

Of note for this clone: What it binds is unknown.

This CDR3 region has 18 residues. Germline CDR1 SGDLS, CDR2 YYNGEE. V lost 4 bases, J lost 2 bases, and 9 bases stayed unmatched. The PCR contained 60 Vbeta and 13 Jbeta primers. Only in-frame clones appear in the TCRdb table, and some are missing; sequencing was by immunoSEQ multiplex PCR. The top ten hold less than 3.5% of the sample, which has about 130,000 clones, 15% to 20% seen once. The receptor was derived from a female donor in good health and CMV-seropositive. The sequenced sample was PBMCs. The chain is built from TRBV9 and TRBJ2-2; 12 positions match TRBD2. CDR3 loop: CASSSRTSGTLNTGELFF. The CDR3 DNA is TGTGCCAGCAGCTCTAGGACTAGCGGGACCCTAAACACCGGGGAGCTGTTTTTT.